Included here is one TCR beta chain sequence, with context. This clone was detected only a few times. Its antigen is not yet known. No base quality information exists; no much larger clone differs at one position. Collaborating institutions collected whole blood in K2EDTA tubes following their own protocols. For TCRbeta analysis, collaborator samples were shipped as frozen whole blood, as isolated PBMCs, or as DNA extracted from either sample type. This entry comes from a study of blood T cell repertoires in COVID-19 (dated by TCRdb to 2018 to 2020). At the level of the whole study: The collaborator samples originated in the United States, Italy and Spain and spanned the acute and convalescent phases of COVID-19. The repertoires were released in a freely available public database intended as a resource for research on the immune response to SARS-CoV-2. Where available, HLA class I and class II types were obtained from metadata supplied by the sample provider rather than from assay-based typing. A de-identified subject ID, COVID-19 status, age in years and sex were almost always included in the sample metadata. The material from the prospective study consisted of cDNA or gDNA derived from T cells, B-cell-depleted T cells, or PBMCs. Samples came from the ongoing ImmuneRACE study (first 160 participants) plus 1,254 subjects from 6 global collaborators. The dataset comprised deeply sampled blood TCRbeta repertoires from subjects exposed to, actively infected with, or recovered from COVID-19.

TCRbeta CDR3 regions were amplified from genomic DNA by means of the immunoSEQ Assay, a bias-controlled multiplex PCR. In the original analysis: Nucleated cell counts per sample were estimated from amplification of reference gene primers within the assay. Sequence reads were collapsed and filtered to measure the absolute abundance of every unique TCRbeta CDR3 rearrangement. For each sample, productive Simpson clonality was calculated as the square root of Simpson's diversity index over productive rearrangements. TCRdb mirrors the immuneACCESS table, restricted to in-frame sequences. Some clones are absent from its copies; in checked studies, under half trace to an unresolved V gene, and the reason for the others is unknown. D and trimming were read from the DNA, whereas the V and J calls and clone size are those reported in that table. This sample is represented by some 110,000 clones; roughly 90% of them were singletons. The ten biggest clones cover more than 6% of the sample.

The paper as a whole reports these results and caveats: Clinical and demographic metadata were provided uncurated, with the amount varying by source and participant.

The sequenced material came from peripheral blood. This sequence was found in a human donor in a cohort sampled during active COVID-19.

The CDR3 amino acid sequence is: CASSLGLAKNTGELFF. The sequenced DNA: TGTGCCAGCAGCCTGGGACTAGCGAAAAACACCGGGGAGCTGTTTTTT. The chain employs TRBV3-1 (or the pseudogene TRBV3-2) and TRBJ2-2; TRBD2 agrees with 10 junctional bases. CDR1 is given as LGHDT and CDR2 as YNNKEL, both from the germline V gene (reference sequence). From cysteine to phenylalanine, the CDR3 is 16 amino acids long. Kept here is only the CDR3 DNA, which spans 48 bases and is read in frame from base 1. V is pruned by 4 bases and J by 2 bases, leaving 4 bases of the junction without a gene match.